These 6 T cell receptor beta chains came from one sample sequenced in a study of blood T cell repertoires in COVID-19. Profiling relied on immunoSEQ multiplex PCR, and the TCRdb table lists in-frame clones only, not all of them. The table records about 360,000 clones, around 87% of them present only once. Sequenced input: PBMCs or T cells enriched from blood (not recorded which). These receptor sequences come from a man aged 25 to 45 who had recovered from COVID-19.

The CDR3 is CASTNPGLKQYF. As DNA, the CDR3 is TGTGCCAGCACAAACCCGGGACTTAAGCAGTACTTC. The rearrangement links TRBV6-5 to TRBJ2-7, with a possible D match to TRBD2 (6 bases). Germline V gene sequence: CDR1 MNHEY, CDR2 SVGAGI. The CDR3 is 12 amino acids. The V gene lost 7 bases and the J gene lost 8 bases, with 15 bases spanning the gap.

The chain uses TRBV9 and TRBJ1-3; D is possibly TRBD1 (5 bases). CDR1 SGDLS and CDR2 YYNGEE come from the germline V gene. The ends were cut back, 0 bases at V and 2 bases at J, with 12 bases in the middle. The CDR3 has 16 amino acids. The CDR3 sequence is CASSVGVSGAGNTIYF. The CDR3 DNA is TGTGCCAGCAGCGTAGGAGTTTCGGGGGCTGGAAACACCATATATTTT.

This chain joins TRBV21-1 and TRBJ1-2; TRBD1, the table's D call, lacks a check against the DNA. TRBV21-1 is a listed pseudogene. The CDR3 is made up of 15 amino acids. The CDR3, as DNA: TGTGCCAGCAGCAAAGACAGGGATGGCTCTTGGGGCTACACCTTC. The encoded protein is CASSKDRDGSWGYTF.

This clone has only a few counts. The same CDR3 is also encoded by other DNA sequences in this sample. The V gene is TRBV5-1, the J gene TRBJ1-2; 7 nucleotides agree with TRBD1. In germline, CDR1 is SGHRS, CDR2 YFSETQ. The junction had 5 bases not matched to a gene; V was cut back by 4 bases and J by 2 bases. This CDR3 has 14 amino acids. CDR3 sequence reads: CASSRGTVNYGYTF. DNA for the CDR3: TGCGCCAGCAGCCGCGGGACAGTCAACTATGGCTACACCTTC.

The table lists this clone with a count of one. The rearrangement joins TRBV19 to TRBJ1-1; TRBD1 might be the D (5 bases). The germline gives CDR1 LNHDA, CDR2 SQIVND (reference sequence). This CDR3 contains 16 residues. Trimming took off 6 bases at V and 0 bases at J, with 17 bases between the two ends. This CDR3 is CASSADRKRMNTEAFF. CDR3 bases: TGTGCCAGTAGCGCTGACAGAAAGAGAATGAACACTGAAGCTTTCTTT.

The rearrangement links TRBV6-5 to TRBJ1-1; D ambiguous. The germline V gene encodes CDR1 MNHEY and CDR2 SVGAGI. V lost 0 bases and J 2 bases, leaving 10 bases between the germline ends. CDR3 length equals 15 residues. The CDR3 protein is CASSYSSVGNTEAFF. The CDR3, as DNA: TGTGCCAGCAGTTACTCGAGCGTAGGCAACACTGAAGCTTTCTTT.